A single sample gave rise to the 26 T cell receptor beta chains below, sequenced in a study of cytomegalovirus exposure and HLA in healthy donors. Researchers ran the PCR with 60 Vbeta and 13 Jbeta primers. Here immunoSEQ multiplex PCR was the method, and the copy in TCRdb shows in-frame clones only, minus some. This table holds some 180,000 clones, roughly 70% found once. Sequenced material: PBMCs. The receptors derive from a male donor in good health and CMV-seronegative.

This clone was found once. The chain carries TRBV12-5 and TRBJ1-5; TRBD1 agrees at 11 bases. The germline V gene encodes CDR1 LGHNT and CDR2 FRNRAP. There are 16 residues in the CDR3. J was trimmed by 4 bases and V by 4 bases; bases with no gene match: 6. CDR3 loop: CASGSPGQGANQPQHF. CDR3 DNA sequence: TGTGCTAGTGGTTCTCCCGGACAGGGGGCTAATCAGCCCCAGCATTTT.

This rearrangement joins TRBV9 to TRBJ2-6; maybe TRBD1 (5 bases). The CDR3 sequence is 15 residues long. CDR1 and CDR2 from the germline V gene are SGDLS and YYNGEE. Trimming took off 3 bases at V and 0 bases at J, with 7 bases between the two ends. The CDR3 coding sequence is TGTGCCAGCAGCGCCCAGGGCTCTGGGGCCAACGTCCTGACTTTC. This sequence encodes CASSAQGSGANVLTF.

The rearrangement joins TRBV23-1 to TRBJ1-2; 7 positions match TRBD1. TRBV23-1 is flagged as an ORF with uncertain function. The CDR3 runs to 17 residues. V lost 4 bases to trimming and J lost 0 bases; unmatched junction nucleotides: 11. The CDR3 protein is CASSRATGWLPNYGYTF. CDR3 DNA sequence: TGCGCCAGCAGTCGTGCGACAGGGTGGTTACCTAACTATGGCTACACCTTC.

The J gene is TRBJ2-7, the V gene TRBV4-3, with a tentative D call TRBD2 (7 bases). This CDR3 contains 16 residues. Trimming removed 0 bases from V and 4 bases from J, with 16 bases in between. Germline values: CDR1 LGHNA, CDR2 YSLEER. CDR3 nucleotides: TGCGCCAGCAGCCAAGATCTCTGGGGGAGGGGGTACGAGCAGTACTTC. Its translation is CASSQDLWGRGYEQYF.

The rearrangement joins TRBV2 to TRBJ1-5, with D maybe TRBD1 (6 bases). The germline CDR1 and CDR2 sequences are SNHLY and FYNNEI. V was shortened by 6 bases and J by 7 bases, with 16 bases between the two germline ends. The CDR3 is made up of 14 amino acids. CDR3 in DNA: TGTGCCAGCAGGAGGGACATTGGGGGACAGCCCCAGCATTTT. It encodes CASRRDIGGQPQHF.

V and J are TRBV6-1 and TRBJ2-3; 11 bases are a match to TRBD2. After removal of 7 bases from V and 4 bases from J, the junction contained 7 bases not matched to a gene. This CDR3 comprises 15 residues. Per the germline V gene, CDR1 is MNHNS and CDR2 is SASEGT. The CDR3 DNA follows: TGTGCCAGCATCTATAGCGGGGGGGTGCCAGATACGCAGTATTTT. Protein sequence: CASIYSGGVPDTQYF.

V and J are TRBV30 and TRBJ1-1; D gene unclear. V dropped 0 bases and J dropped 2 bases, with 4 bases sitting between them. The CDR3 is made up of 12 amino acids. The V gene's germline CDR1 is GTSNPN and CDR2 SVGIG (reference sequence). The CDR3 nucleotides are TGTGCCTGGAGTGTACTTAACACTGAAGCTTTCTTT. This codes for CAWSVLNTEAFF.

The chain carries TRBV5-1 and TRBJ2-2; possibly TRBD2 for D (6 bases). V lost 3 bases, J lost 7 bases, and 10 bases lay in between. The germline CDR1 and CDR2 sequences are SGHRS and YFSETQ. This CDR3 is built from 13 residues. In nucleotides, the CDR3 is TGCGCCAGCAGCTCGGAGGAGGGCGGGGAGCTGTTTTTT. It is translated as CASSSEEGGELFF.

The chain is built from TRBV27 and TRBJ1-2; a weak D match, TRBD1 (6 bases). This CDR3 comprises 13 residues. V lost 2 bases and J 8 bases, leaving 12 bases between the germline ends. The germline V gene has CDR1 MNHEY and CDR2 SMNVEV (reference sequence). CDR3 protein: CASSLSRGAGYTF. In DNA, the CDR3 is TGTGCCAGCAGTTTAAGCAGGGGCGCCGGCTACACCTTC.

The CDR3 nucleotides are TGTGCCAGCAGCCCTAGCGGGGGGGCCGGGGAGCTGTTTTTT. Protein: CASSPSGGAGELFF. The chain recombines TRBV11-3 with TRBJ2-2, with 12 bases identical to TRBD2. This CDR3 is built from 14 residues. V trimming: 5 bases; J trimming: 6 bases; junction bases outside the gene matches: 1. Germline assignment: CDR1 SGHNT and CDR2 YENEEA.

The rearrangement uses TRBV6-5 and TRBJ2-7; TRBD2 is a possible D gene (6 bases). Trimming shortened V by 0 bases and J by 2 bases, and 8 bases separated the two germline ends. CDR3 length equals 14 residues. Germline-derived CDR1 and CDR2 are MNHEY and SVGAGI. CDR3 DNA sequence: TGTGCCAGCAGTTACTCGGGGGGTACCTACGAGCAGTACTTC. Translated: CASSYSGGTYEQYF.

The chain joins TRBV4-3 to TRBJ2-1; a weak D match, TRBD2 (5 bases). Between the trimmed V and J ends, which lost 0 bases and 4 bases, there was a span of 10 bases. The CDR3 runs 15 residues. Germline loops: CDR1 LGHNA, CDR2 YSLEER. The CDR3: CASSQDQERYNEQFF. CDR3 bases: TGCGCCAGCAGCCAAGATCAAGAGCGGTACAATGAGCAGTTCTTC.

This clone was seen a handful of times. No DNA is shown, since the ends of the CDR3 on it are uncertain; the CDR3 is the one TCRdb lists. V gene TRBV12-5 combines with J gene TRBJ2-1; the table names TRBD2, a call not compared with the DNA. The CDR3 spans 19 amino acids, including both terminal residues. From germline, CDR1 is LGHNT and CDR2 FRNRAP. The CDR3 loop reads CASGLGMGLGASDYNEQFF.

The gene calls are TRBV15 and TRBJ2-1; 7 bases are a match to TRBD2. This CDR3 spans 17 amino acids. Germline V gene data show CDR1 as LNHNV and CDR2 as YYDKDF (reference sequence). J lost 6 bases, V lost 1 base, and 12 bases had no gene match. CDR3 amino acids: CATSRASSGLGSNEQFF. In DNA, the CDR3 is TGTGCCACCAGCAGAGCCTCTAGCGGACTAGGTAGCAATGAGCAGTTCTTC. Full variable domain (remainder filled in from reference TRBV15 and TRBJ2-1): DAMVIQNPRYQVTQFGKPVTLSCSQTLNHNVMYWYQQKSSQAPKLLFHYYDKDFNNEADTPDNFQSRRPNTSFCFLDIRSPGLGDTAMYLCATSRASSGLGSNEQFFGPGTRLTVL.

This clone was observed a handful of times. The chain recombines TRBV9 with TRBJ2-1; 8 bases line up with TRBD2. This CDR3 contains 14 residues. Germline V gene sequence: CDR1 SGDLS, CDR2 YYNGEE. Trimming at V came to 2 bases and at J to 7 bases, leaving 5 bases not matched to a gene. The CDR3 DNA reads TGTGCCAGCAGCGTTGGCGGGAGGATTAATGAGCAGTTCTTC. Its translation: CASSVGGRINEQFF.

This clone was counted only a few times. The rearrangement joins TRBV30 to TRBJ2-3; possible D gene TRBD2, 6 bases. Looked up from germline, CDR1 is GTSNPN and CDR2 is SVGIG (reference sequence). V was pared by 2 bases and J by 9 bases, with 18 bases between. The CDR3 covers 14 residues. CDR3 DNA sequence: TGTGCCTGGAGTCTCCTCGATACTAGCATAACGCAGTATTTT. Translation gives CAWSLLDTSITQYF.

The chain joins TRBV6-5 to TRBJ1-2; 10 bases line up with TRBD1. Trimming at V came to 6 bases and at J to 8 bases, leaving 3 bases not matched to a gene. This CDR3 has 12 amino acids. Germline V gene sequence: CDR1 MNHEY, CDR2 SVGAGI. CDR3: CASRDRGSGYTF. The CDR3 region has the DNA TGTGCCAGCAGGGACAGGGGGAGCGGCTACACCTTC.

In its sample, this clone was seen once. The chain recombines TRBV6-5 with TRBJ1-5, with D perhaps TRBD1 (6 bases). The V gene's germline CDR1 is MNHEY and CDR2 SVGAGI. With 6 bases removed from V and 6 bases from J, the gap between germline ends came to 18 bases. The CDR3 totals 15 residues. The CDR3 bases are TGTGCCAGCAGAAGAAGCCAGGGGATCAGTCAGCCCCAGCATTTT. It encodes CASRRSQGISQPQHF.

The chain employs TRBV28 and TRBJ2-3, with D perhaps TRBD2 (7 bases). The CDR3 spans 17 residues. V gave up 4 bases and J gave up 3 bases, with 20 bases separating them. Germline values: CDR1 MDHEN, CDR2 SYDVKM. For the CDR3, the DNA is TGTGCCAGCAGTTCGGCAATGGGAGGGGGATTGACAGATACGCAGTATTTT. Encoded protein: CASSSAMGGGLTDTQYF. Combining the CDR3 with reference TRBV28 and TRBJ2-3 gives the whole variable domain DVKVTQSSRYLVKRTGEKVFLECVQDMDHENMFWYRQDPGLGLRLIYFSYDVKMKEKGDIPEGYSVSREKKERFSLILESASTNQTSMYLCASSSAMGGGLTDTQYFGPGTRLTVL.

The chain carries TRBV6-6 and TRBJ2-7; 7 positions match TRBD2. The CDR3 is 15 amino acids. Germline V CDR1 and CDR2: MNHNY, SVGAGI (reference sequence). With V trimmed by 5 bases and J by 0 bases, 7 bases remained unmatched. The CDR3 nucleotides are TGTGCCAGCAGTACTAATAGGGACTACTCCTACGAGCAGTACTTC. This gives the protein CASSTNRDYSYEQYF.

This clone has only a few counts. The rearrangement links TRBV7-2 to TRBJ1-2; D gene unclear. V lost 2 bases and J 5 bases, leaving 12 bases between the germline ends. Per the germline V gene, CDR1 is SGHTA and CDR2 is FQGNSA. The CDR3 totals 14 residues. The CDR3 is CASSLIPGSYGYTF. CDR3 in DNA: TGTGCCAGCAGCTTAATCCCCGGGTCTTATGGCTACACCTTC.

The chain employs TRBV28 and TRBJ1-2; perhaps TRBD1 as D (6 bases). V was shortened by 3 bases and J by 8 bases, with 13 bases between the two germline ends. The CDR3 loop spans 13 amino acids. CDR1 and CDR2 from the germline V gene are MDHEN and SYDVKM. CDR3 amino acids: CASSFLVQGGYTF. Written as DNA, the CDR3 is TGTGCCAGCAGTTTTCTCGTCCAGGGGGGCTACACCTTC.

This clone turned up a few times. This chain joins TRBV5-1 and TRBJ2-1, with 12 positions matching TRBD2. V lost 4 bases and J lost 1; bases outside the gene matches: 6. The V gene's germline CDR1 is SGHRS and CDR2 YFSETQ. CDR3 length: 17 residues. CDR3 sequence: CASSPGLAGYSYNEQFF. The CDR3 DNA sequence: TGCGCCAGCAGCCCCGGACTAGCGGGATATTCCTACAATGAGCAGTTCTTC.

V gene TRBV7-3 combines with J gene TRBJ2-1; D gene uncertain. Germline V gene lookup returns CDR1 SGHTA and CDR2 FQGTGA. Trimming cost V 1 base and J 9 bases, with 10 bases left between them. The CDR3 loop spans 13 amino acids. The CDR3: CASSLIVLGEQFF. CDR3 in DNA: TGTGCCAGCAGCTTAATCGTGCTAGGTGAGCAGTTCTTC.

In DNA, the CDR3 is TGTGCCAGCAGTACCACAGGGGGTTTTTTGGGTGAGCAGTTCTTC. It is translated as CASSTTGGFLGEQFF. This sequence joins TRBV6-5 and TRBJ2-1; 8 bases map to TRBD1. V was clipped by 5 bases and J by 9 bases; unmatched bases: 12. CDR3 length equals 15 residues. The germline gives CDR1 MNHEY, CDR2 SVGAGI.

J is TRBJ1-4 and V is TRBV27; TRBD1 matches at 9 bases. Trimming removed 2 bases from V and 8 bases from J; junction bases left unmatched: 6. The CDR3 loop spans 15 amino acids. Germline assignment: CDR1 MNHEY and CDR2 SMNVEV (reference sequence). The CDR3 DNA sequence: TGTGCCAGCAGTTTAGCCGGGACAGGGAGAGAAAAACTGTTTTTT. Its protein product is CASSLAGTGREKLFF.